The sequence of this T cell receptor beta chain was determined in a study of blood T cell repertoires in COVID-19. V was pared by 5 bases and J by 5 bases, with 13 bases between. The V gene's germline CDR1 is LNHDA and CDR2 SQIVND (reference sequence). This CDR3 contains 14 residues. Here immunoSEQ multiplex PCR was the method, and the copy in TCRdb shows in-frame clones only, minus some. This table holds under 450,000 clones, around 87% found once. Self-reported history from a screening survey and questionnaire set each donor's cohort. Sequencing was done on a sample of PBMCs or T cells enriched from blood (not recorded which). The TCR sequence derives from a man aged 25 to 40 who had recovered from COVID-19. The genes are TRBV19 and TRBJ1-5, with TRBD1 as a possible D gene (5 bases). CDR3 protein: CASSRRGGDQPQHF. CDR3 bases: TGTGCCAGTAGTCGGAGGGGAGGTGATCAGCCCCAGCATTTT.